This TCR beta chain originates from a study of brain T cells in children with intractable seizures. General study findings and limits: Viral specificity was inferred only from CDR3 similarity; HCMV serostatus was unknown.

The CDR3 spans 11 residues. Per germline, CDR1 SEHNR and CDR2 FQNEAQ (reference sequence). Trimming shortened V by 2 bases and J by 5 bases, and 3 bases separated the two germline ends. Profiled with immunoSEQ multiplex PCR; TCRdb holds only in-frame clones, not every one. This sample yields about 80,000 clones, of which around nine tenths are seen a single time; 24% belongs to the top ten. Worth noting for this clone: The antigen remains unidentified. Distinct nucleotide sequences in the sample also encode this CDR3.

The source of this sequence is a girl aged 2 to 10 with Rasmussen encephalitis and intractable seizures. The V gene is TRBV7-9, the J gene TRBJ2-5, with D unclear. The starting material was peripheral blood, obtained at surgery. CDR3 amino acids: CASSLKETQYF. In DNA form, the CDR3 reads TGTGCCAGCAGCTTAAAGGAGACCCAGTACTTC.